The 23 T cell receptor beta chains below were found in one sample sequenced in a study of molecular identifiers for immune sequencing clone quantification. TCRdb recomputed calls from the PCR reads with MiXCR, one row per CDR3 protein. Seen here are about 70,000 distinct CDR3 sequences, roughly 18% observed once, and the top ten hold 1.5% to 1.7%. The sample comprised naive CD8+ T cells from blood, with Jurkat cell RNA spiked in. Subset noted: FACS-sorted CD8+CD4-CCR7+CD45RA+ naive T cells. Every receptor here comes from a human donor in good health. Some libraries in this study had Jurkat cell RNA spiked in.

This clonotype was seen repeatedly, ten times or more. This rearrangement joins TRBV13 to TRBJ2-5, with D maybe TRBD1 (5 bases). Germline V gene lookup returns CDR1 PRHDT and CDR2 FYEKMQ (reference sequence). The CDR3 covers 17 residues. V lost 1 base and J 2 bases, leaving 17 bases between the germline ends. The CDR3 protein is CASSLAIGFKGQETQYF. The DNA for the CDR3 is TGTGCCAGCAGCTTAGCCATCGGGTTCAAGGGGCAAGAGACCCAGTACTTC.

This clonotype occurred many times. V gene TRBV20-1 combines with J gene TRBJ2-5; a weak D match, TRBD1 (6 bases). The CDR3 has 13 amino acids. V lost 0 bases and J 5 bases, leaving 10 bases between the germline ends. Germline assignment: CDR1 DFQATT and CDR2 SNEGSKA (reference sequence). CDR3 DNA sequence: TGCAGTGCTAGAGATCCAGGGGAGGAGACCCAGTACTTC. Its protein product is CSARDPGEETQYF.

This clonotype was detected only a few times. The gene calls are TRBV2 and TRBJ2-7, with D perhaps TRBD2 (6 bases). Germline lookup yields CDR1 SNHLY and CDR2 FYNNEI. There are 16 residues in the CDR3. V was cut by 0 bases and J by 6 bases, with 18 bases left in between. This chain's CDR3 is CASSEALSSGFGEQYF. The CDR3 bases are TGTGCCAGCAGTGAAGCGCTTTCCAGCGGGTTCGGCGAGCAGTACTTC.

To note about this clonotype: A clone one base away is much larger, so this may be a read error. The chain carries TRBV28 and TRBJ2-1, with TRBD2 matching over 8 bases. The CDR3 has 14 residues. V lost 3 bases to trimming and J lost 9 bases; unmatched junction nucleotides: 7. From germline, CDR1 is MDHEN and CDR2 SYDVKM. The CDR3 DNA reads TGTGCCAGCAGTTTTGGACTAGCTCGCGCTGAGCAGTTCTTC. Amino acids: CASSFGLARAEQFF.

This clonotype was recorded many times. This sequence joins TRBV19 and TRBJ2-7, with no clear D. This CDR3 region has 13 residues. Germline CDR1 LNHDA, CDR2 SQIVND (reference sequence). V was pared by 1 base and J by 1 base, with 5 bases between. The CDR3 bases are TGTGCCAGTAGTATAGGCCAATCCTACGAGCAGTACTTC. Protein product: CASSIGQSYEQYF.

The table lists this clonotype with many counts. This chain links TRBV4-3 with TRBJ2-2; the match to TRBD1 covers 8 bases. V was pared by 5 bases and J by 7 bases, with 6 bases of the junction left unmatched. The germline V gene encodes CDR1 LGHNA and CDR2 YSLEER. The CDR3 contains 14 residues. The DNA of the CDR3 is TGCGCCAGCAGCATCGGACAGGGCGTCGGGGAGCTGTTTTTT. It encodes CASSIGQGVGELFF.

At least ten counts were recorded for this clonotype. This chain joins TRBV11-2 and TRBJ2-1; D remains ambiguous. V lost 5 bases and J lost 8, with 22 bases in between. The V gene's germline CDR1 is SGHAT and CDR2 FQNNGV. The CDR3 totals 16 residues. CDR3 in DNA: TGTGCCAGCAGCGCCTCAACCATGGGTAGCAGCCATGAGCAGTTCTTC. Translated, it gives CASSASTMGSSHEQFF.

This clonotype has at least ten counts. V and J are TRBV4-1 and TRBJ2-1; D is perhaps TRBD1 or TRBD2 (6 bases each). The length of the CDR3 is 15 residues. Germline values: CDR1 MGHRA, CDR2 YSYEKL. Trimming removed 0 bases at V and 7 bases at J, with 13 bases between. The CDR3 protein is CASSQDLGGGNEQFF. CDR3 DNA: TGCGCCAGCAGCCAAGATCTAGGGGGAGGTAATGAGCAGTTCTTC.

This clonotype appeared many times. The J gene is TRBJ2-3, the V gene TRBV7-8; 8 nucleotides align to TRBD2. The CDR3 loop spans 18 amino acids. Germline CDR1 SGHVS, CDR2 FQNEAQ. The V and J ends lost 5 bases and 6 bases, in that order; junction bases with no gene match: 19. The CDR3 spells CASSQAPAGGGIRDTQYF. CDR3 nucleotide sequence: TGTGCCAGCAGCCAAGCGCCGGCGGGAGGAGGGATCCGGGATACGCAGTATTTT.

There are a few counts of this clonotype. The junction departs from the called germline gene at one end, perhaps through a read error. The chain is built from TRBV7-7 and TRBJ2-5; D remains unclear. CDR1 and CDR2 (germline): SSHAT, FNYEAQ (reference sequence). This CDR3 has 15 residues. The CDR3 bases are TGTGCTAGCAGCCCGGACCATGGCTTGCAAGAGACCCAGTACTTC. Protein product: CASSPDHGLQETQYF.

Comments on this clonotype: Being one base from a much bigger clone, this may be a read error. The V gene is TRBV29-1, the J gene TRBJ2-3; D unclear. The J call may be incorrect, as the DNA end agrees better with TRBJ1-5. The germline CDR1 and CDR2 sequences are SQVTM and ANQGSEA. The CDR3 totals 14 residues. The CDR3 sequence: CSVEPASGWGTQHF. The CDR3 DNA follows: TGCAGCGTTGAACCAGCTAGCGGCTGGGGTACGCAGCATTTT.

Note on this clonotype: This may be a read error, as it is one base from a much larger clone. The CDR3 is CSARVQISGNSYNEQFF. CDR3 nucleotides: TGCAGTGCTAGAGTCCAGATTAGCGGGAACTCCTACAATGAGCAGTTCTTC. The V and J genes are TRBV20-1 and TRBJ2-1; 8 bases line up with TRBD2. The J segment lost 0 bases and the V segment lost 1 base, leaving 8 bases of the junction unmatched. The CDR3 contains 17 residues. Germline-derived CDR1 and CDR2 are DFQATT and SNEGSKA (reference sequence).

A note on this clonotype: A much larger clonotype is one base distant, so this may be a read error. The genes are TRBV3-1 and TRBJ2-5, with TRBD2 matching over 7 bases. CDR1 and CDR2 from the germline V gene are LGHDT and YNNKEL (reference sequence). V shed 9 bases and J 4 bases; nucleotides not matched to a gene: 14. The CDR3 extends over 15 amino acids. CDR3 in amino acids: CASWGFLTGGETQYF. CDR3 DNA: TGTGCCAGTTGGGGGTTTCTAACGGGAGGAGAGACCCAGTACTTC.

This chain connects TRBV2 to TRBJ2-1; 9 positions agree with TRBD1. Germline V lookup: CDR1 SNHLY, CDR2 FYNNEI. V dropped 8 bases and J dropped 2; count of bases not matched to a gene: 10. The CDR3 contains 16 residues. This chain's CDR3 is CASELGGQGTYNEQFF. CDR3 bases: TGTGCCAGCGAGCTAGGGGGACAGGGTACCTACAATGAGCAGTTCTTC. Based on the CDR3 plus reference TRBV2 and TRBJ2-1, the full variable domain is EPEVTQTPSHQVTQMGQEVILRCVPISNHLYFYWYRQILGQKVEFLVSFYNNEISEKSEIFDDQFSVERPDGSNFTLKIRSTKLEDSAMYFCASELGGQGTYNEQFFGPGTRLTVL.

This clonotype was picked up many times. The chain combines TRBV19 with TRBJ2-7; D is unclear. The CDR3 runs to 13 residues. V lost 6 bases and J 5 bases, leaving 14 bases between the germline ends. CDR1 is LNHDA, CDR2 SQIVND, per germline (reference sequence). CDR3 bases: TGTGCCAGTAGCTGGTCGATCGGTGACGAGCAGTACTTC. As protein: CASSWSIGDEQYF.

This clonotype was counted at least ten times. The genes are TRBV28 and TRBJ2-3; D may be TRBD1 (6 bases). Looked up from germline, CDR1 is MDHEN and CDR2 is SYDVKM. V lost 5 bases, J lost 0 bases, and 18 bases lay in between. The CDR3 is 17 amino acids. The CDR3 reads CASSEIQGFTSTDTQYF. The DNA for the CDR3 is TGTGCCAGCAGTGAGATACAGGGCTTTACTAGCACAGATACGCAGTATTTT.

This clonotype occurred once. A read error may be the cause here, since a much bigger clone is one base away. The chain couples TRBV7-9 to TRBJ2-7, with D possibly being TRBD1 (6 bases). CDR1 SEHNR and CDR2 FQNEAQ come from the germline V gene (reference sequence). The CDR3 runs to 14 residues. The CDR3 DNA is TGTGCCAGCAGCTCAGGGGTAGCTGCCTACGAGCAGCACTTC. Its protein product is CASSSGVAAYEQHF.

This clonotype was observed many times. The V gene is TRBV5-1, the J gene TRBJ1-4; no clear D. CDR3 size: 16 residues. Per the germline V gene, CDR1 is SGHRS and CDR2 is YFSETQ. Trimming cost V 0 bases and J 5 bases, with 14 bases left between them. The CDR3 sequence is CASSLVSGKVNEKLFF. CDR3 in DNA: TGCGCCAGCAGCTTGGTATCCGGGAAAGTGAATGAAAAACTGTTTTTT.

Details on this clonotype: A much larger clone sits a single nucleotide away, making a read error possible. This chain uses TRBV6-2 or TRBV6-3 with TRBJ1-2; 7 positions match TRBD1. Germline CDR1 reads MNHEY; CDR2 reads SVGEGT. Losses at the gene ends were 2 bases for V and 7 bases for J; bases not matched to a gene: 4. CDR3 size: 13 residues. In DNA form, the CDR3 reads TGTGCCAGCAGTTACGGGGCAGGGGGTGGCTACACCTTC. Translating it yields CASSYGAGGGYTF.

The chain recombines TRBV27 with TRBJ2-3; unclear D gene. The CDR3 runs to 13 residues. From germline, CDR1 is MNHEY and CDR2 SMNVEV (reference sequence). V shed 1 base and J shed 6 bases, with 8 bases lying between them. Here the CDR3 reads CASSLWGMDTQYF. DNA of the CDR3: TGTGCCAGCAGTTTATGGGGTATGGATACGCAGTATTTT.

There are many counts of this clonotype. The chain has TRBV4-1 and TRBJ1-1; D gene ambiguous. The CDR3 loop spans 13 amino acids. V lost 1 base, J lost 7 bases, and 10 bases lay in between. CDR1 and CDR2 from the germline V gene are MGHRA and YSYEKL. CDR3 loop: CASSQGVGFEAFF. CDR3 nucleotides: TGCGCCAGCAGCCAAGGGGTAGGGTTTGAAGCTTTCTTT.

This clonotype was seen ten or more times. The rearrangement links TRBV29-1 to TRBJ2-3, with 8 bases identical to TRBD2. This CDR3 comprises 15 residues. Unmatched junction bases numbered 9, after V lost 7 bases and J lost 0 bases. Germline V lookup: CDR1 SQVTM, CDR2 ANQGSEA. CDR3: CSADTAGVSTDTQYF. The CDR3 DNA follows: TGCAGCGCCGATACAGCGGGAGTGAGCACAGATACGCAGTATTTT.

This clonotype was seen repeatedly, ten times or more. V gene TRBV11-2 combines with J gene TRBJ2-3; D remains ambiguous. Trimming took off 5 bases at V and 1 base at J, with 13 bases between the two ends. Germline V lookup: CDR1 SGHAT, CDR2 FQNNGV. The CDR3 consists of 15 residues. The CDR3 DNA is TGTGCCAGCAGCCCCTACCCGGGTGGCACAGATACGCAGTATTTT. Translating gives CASSPYPGGTDTQYF.